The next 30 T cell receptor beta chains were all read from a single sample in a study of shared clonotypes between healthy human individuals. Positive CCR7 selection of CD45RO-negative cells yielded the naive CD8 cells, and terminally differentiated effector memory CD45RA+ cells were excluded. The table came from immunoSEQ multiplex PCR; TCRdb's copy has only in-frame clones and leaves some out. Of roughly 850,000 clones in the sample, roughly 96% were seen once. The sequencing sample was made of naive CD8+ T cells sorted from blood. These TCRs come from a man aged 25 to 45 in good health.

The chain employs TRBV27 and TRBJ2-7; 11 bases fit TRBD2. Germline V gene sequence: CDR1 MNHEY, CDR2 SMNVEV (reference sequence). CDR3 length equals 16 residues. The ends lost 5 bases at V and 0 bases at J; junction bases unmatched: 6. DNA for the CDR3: TGTGCCAGCAGTCCACATAGCGGGAGGGCCTCCTACGAGCAGTACTTC. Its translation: CASSPHSGRASYEQYF.

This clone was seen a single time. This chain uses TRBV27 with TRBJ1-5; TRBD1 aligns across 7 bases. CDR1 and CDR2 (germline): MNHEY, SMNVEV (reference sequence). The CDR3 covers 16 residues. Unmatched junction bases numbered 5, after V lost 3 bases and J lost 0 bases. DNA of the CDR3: TGTGCCAGCAGTTTTGGGGGACAGCCTAGCAATCAGCCCCAGCATTTT. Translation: CASSFGGQPSNQPQHF.

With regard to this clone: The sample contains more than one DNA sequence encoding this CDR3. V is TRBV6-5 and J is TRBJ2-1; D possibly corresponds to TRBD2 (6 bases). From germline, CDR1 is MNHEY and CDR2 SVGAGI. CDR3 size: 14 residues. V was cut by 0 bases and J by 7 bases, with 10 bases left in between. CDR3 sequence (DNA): TGTGCCAGCAGTTACTCGACCGGAGGGAATGAGCAGTTCTTC. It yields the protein CASSYSTGGNEQFF.

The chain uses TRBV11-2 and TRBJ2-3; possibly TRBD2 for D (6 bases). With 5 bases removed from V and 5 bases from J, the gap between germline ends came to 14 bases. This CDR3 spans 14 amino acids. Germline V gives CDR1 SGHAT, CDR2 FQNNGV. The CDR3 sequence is CASSPLLGGDTQYF. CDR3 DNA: TGTGCCAGCAGCCCCCTCCTGGGGGGAGATACGCAGTATTTT. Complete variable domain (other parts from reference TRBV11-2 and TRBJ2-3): EAGVAQSPRYKIIEKRQSVAFWCNPISGHATLYWYQQILGQGPKLLIQFQNNGVVDDSQLPKDRFSAERLKGVDSTLKIQPAKLEDSAVYLCASSPLLGGDTQYFGPGTRLTVL.

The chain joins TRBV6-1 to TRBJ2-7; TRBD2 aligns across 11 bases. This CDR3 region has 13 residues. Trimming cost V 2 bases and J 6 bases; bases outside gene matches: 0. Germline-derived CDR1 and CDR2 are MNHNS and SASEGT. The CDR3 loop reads CASSELAGGEQYF. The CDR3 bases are TGTGCCAGCAGTGAACTAGCGGGAGGCGAGCAGTACTTC.

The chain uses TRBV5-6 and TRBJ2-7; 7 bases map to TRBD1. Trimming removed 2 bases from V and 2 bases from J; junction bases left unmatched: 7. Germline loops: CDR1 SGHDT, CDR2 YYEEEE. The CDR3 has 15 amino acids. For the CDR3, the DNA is TGTGCCAGCAGCTTCAGGGGGTCCCCACCCTACGAGCAGTACTTC. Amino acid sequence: CASSFRGSPPYEQYF.

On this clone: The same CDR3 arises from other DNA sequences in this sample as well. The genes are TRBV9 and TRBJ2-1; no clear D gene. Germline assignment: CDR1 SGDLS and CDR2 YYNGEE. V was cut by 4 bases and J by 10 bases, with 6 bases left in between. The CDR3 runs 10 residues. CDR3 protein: CASSPREQFF. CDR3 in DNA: TGTGCCAGCAGCCCCCGAGAGCAGTTCTTC.

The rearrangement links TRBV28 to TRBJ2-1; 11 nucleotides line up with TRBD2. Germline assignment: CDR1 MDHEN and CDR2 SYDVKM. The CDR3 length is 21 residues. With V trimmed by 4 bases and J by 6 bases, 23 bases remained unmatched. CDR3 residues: CASSSGLADATSFWFGNEQFF. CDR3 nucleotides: TGTGCCAGCAGTTCGGGACTAGCGGATGCCACATCTTTCTGGTTTGGCAATGAGCAGTTCTTC.

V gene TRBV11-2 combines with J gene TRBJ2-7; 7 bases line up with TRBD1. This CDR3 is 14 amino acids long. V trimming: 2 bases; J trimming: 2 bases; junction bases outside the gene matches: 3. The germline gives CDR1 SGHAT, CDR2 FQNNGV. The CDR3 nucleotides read TGTGCCAGCAGCTTATGGCAGGGGGCCTACGAGCAGTACTTC. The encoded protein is CASSLWQGAYEQYF.

As DNA, the CDR3 is TGCGCCAGCAGCTTAGGTACCAGGGATACTAACTATGGCTACACCTTC. Amino acids: CASSLGTRDTNYGYTF. The chain carries TRBV5-1 and TRBJ1-2; TRBD1 is a possible D gene (5 bases). CDR1 SGHRS and CDR2 YFSETQ come from the germline V gene. The CDR3 sequence is 16 residues long. With 2 bases removed from V and 0 bases from J, the gap between germline ends came to 14 bases.

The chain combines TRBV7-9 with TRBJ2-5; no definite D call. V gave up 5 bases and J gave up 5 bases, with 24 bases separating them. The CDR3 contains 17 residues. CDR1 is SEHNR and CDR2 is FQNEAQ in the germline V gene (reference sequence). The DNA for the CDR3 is TGTGCCAGCAGCCCGATGACGGAACCGGTTTTTCGGGAGACCCAGTACTTC. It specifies CASSPMTEPVFRETQYF.

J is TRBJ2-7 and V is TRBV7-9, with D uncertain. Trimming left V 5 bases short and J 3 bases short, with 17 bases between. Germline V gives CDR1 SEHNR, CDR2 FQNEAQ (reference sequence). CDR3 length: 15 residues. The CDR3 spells CASSPTEEQFYEQYF. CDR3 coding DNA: TGTGCCAGCAGCCCCACCGAGGAGCAGTTCTACGAGCAGTACTTC.

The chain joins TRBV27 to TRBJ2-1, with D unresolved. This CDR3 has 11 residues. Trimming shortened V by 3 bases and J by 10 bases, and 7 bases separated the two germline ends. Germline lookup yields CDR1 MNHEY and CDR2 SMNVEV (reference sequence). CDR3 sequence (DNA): TGTGCCAGCAGTTTCTGGGGAGAGCAGTTCTTC. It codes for CASSFWGEQFF.

The CDR3 spells CSVVEGTVLLNYGYTF. The CDR3 DNA follows: TGCAGCGTCGTTGAAGGGACAGTACTACTAAACTATGGCTACACCTTC. This chain joins TRBV29-1 and TRBJ1-2; 7 bases agree with TRBD1. The CDR3 length is 16 residues. Unmatched junction bases numbered 15, after V lost 6 bases and J lost 2 bases. Germline V gene sequence: CDR1 SQVTM, CDR2 ANQGSEA.

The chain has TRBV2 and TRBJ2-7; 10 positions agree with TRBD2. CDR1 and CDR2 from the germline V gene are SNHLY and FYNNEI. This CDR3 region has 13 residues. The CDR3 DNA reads TGTGTCATACAGCCTAGCGGGAGCTACGAGCAGTACTTC. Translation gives CVIQPSGSYEQYF. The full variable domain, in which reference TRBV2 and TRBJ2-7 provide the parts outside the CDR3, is EPEVTQTPSHQVTQMGQEVILRCVPISNHLYFYWYRQILGQKVEFLVSFYNNEISEKSEIFDDQFSVERPDGSNFTLKIRSTKLEDSAMYFCVIQPSGSYEQYFGPGTRLTVT.

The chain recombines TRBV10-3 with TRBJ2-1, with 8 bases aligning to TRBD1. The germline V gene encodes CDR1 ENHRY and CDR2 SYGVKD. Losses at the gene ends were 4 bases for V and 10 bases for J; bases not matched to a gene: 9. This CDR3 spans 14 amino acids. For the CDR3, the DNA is TGTGCCATCAGTGGAGGGGCAGGGGGCGGGGAGCAGTTCTTC. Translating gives CAISGGAGGGEQFF.

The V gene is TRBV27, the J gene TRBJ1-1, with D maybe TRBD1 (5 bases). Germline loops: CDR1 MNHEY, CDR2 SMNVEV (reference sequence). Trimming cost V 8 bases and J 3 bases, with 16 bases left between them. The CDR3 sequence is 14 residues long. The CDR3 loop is CASADDRLYTEAFF. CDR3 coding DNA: TGTGCCAGCGCCGACGACAGACTATACACTGAAGCTTTCTTT.

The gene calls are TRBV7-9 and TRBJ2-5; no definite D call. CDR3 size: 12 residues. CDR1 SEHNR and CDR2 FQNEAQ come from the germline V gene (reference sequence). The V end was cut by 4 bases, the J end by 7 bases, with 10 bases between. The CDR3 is CASSSPLRTQYF. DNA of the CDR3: TGTGCCAGCAGCTCCCCCCTGAGGACCCAGTACTTC. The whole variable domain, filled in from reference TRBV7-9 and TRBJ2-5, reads DTGVSQNPRHKITKRGQNVTFRCDPISEHNRLYWYRQTLGQGPEFLTYFQNEAQLEKSRLLSDRFSAERPKGSFSTLEIQRTEQGDSAMYLCASSSPLRTQYFGPGTRLLVL.

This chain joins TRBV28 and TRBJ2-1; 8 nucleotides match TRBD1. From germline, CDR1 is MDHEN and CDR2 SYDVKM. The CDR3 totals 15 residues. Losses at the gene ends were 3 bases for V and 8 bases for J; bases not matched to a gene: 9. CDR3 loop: CASSFPDRVLDEQFF. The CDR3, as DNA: TGTGCCAGCAGTTTCCCGGACAGGGTTTTGGATGAGCAGTTCTTC.

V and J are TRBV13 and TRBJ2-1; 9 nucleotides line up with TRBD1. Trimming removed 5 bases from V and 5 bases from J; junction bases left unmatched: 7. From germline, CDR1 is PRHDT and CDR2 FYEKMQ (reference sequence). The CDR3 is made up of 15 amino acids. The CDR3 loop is CASSAGQGWDNEQFF. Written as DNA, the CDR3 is TGTGCCAGCAGCGCCGGACAGGGGTGGGACAATGAGCAGTTCTTC.

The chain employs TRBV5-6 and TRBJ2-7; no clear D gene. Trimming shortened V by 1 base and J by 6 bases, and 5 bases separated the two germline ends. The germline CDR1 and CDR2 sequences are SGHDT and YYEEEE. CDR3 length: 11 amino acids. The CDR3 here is CASSLKREQYF. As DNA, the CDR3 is TGTGCCAGCAGCTTGAAGCGCGAGCAGTACTTC.

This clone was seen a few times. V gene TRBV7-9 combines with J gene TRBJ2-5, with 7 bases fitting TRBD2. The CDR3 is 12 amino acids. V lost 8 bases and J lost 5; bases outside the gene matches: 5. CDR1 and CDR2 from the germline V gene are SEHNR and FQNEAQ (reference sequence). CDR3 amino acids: CASEDGGETQYF. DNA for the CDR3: TGTGCCAGCGAGGACGGGGGGGAGACCCAGTACTTC.

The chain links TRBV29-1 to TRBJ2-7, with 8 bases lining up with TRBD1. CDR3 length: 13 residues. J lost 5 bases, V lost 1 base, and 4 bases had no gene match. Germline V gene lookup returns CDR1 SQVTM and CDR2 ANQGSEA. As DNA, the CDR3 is TGCAGCGTTGAAGGACAGGGGTTTCACGAGCAGTACTTC. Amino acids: CSVEGQGFHEQYF.

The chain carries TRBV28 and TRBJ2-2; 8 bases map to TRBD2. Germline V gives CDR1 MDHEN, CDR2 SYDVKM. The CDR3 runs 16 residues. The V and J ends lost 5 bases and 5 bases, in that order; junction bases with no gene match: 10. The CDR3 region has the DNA TGTGCCAGCAGTCCGAGTAGCGGGATAAGGACCGGGGAGCTGTTTTTT. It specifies CASSPSSGIRTGELFF.

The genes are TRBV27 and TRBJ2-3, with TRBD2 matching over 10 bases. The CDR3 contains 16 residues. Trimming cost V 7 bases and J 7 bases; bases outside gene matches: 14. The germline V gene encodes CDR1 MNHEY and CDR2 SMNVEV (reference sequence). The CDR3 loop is CASNFLSGGDGNTQYF. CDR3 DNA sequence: TGTGCCAGCAATTTTCTCAGCGGGGGGGATGGAAATACGCAGTATTTT.

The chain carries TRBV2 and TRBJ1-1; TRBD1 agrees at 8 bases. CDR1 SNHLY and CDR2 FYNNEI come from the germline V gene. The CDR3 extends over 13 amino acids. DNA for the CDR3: TGTGCTAGTGAGACAGGGGAGGAAACTGAAGCTTTCTTT. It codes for CASETGEETEAFF.

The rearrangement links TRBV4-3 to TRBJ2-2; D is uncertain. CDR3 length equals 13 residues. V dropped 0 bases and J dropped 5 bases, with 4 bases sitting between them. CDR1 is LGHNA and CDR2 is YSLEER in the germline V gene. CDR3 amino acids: CASSQDKTGELFF. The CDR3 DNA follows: TGCGCCAGCAGCCAAGATAAGACCGGGGAGCTGTTTTTT.

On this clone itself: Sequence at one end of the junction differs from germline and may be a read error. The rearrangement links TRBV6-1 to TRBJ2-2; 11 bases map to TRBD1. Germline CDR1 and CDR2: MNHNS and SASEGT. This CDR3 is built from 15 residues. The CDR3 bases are TGTGCCAGCAGCGAAGAGGGACAGGGGGCCGGGGAGCTGTTTTTT. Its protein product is CASSEEGQGAGELFF.

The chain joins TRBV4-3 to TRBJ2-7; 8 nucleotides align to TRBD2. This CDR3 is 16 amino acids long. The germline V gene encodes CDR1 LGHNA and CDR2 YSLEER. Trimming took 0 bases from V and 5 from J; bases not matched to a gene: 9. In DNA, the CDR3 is TGCGCCAGCAGCCAAGATTACGGGAGGGCCTGGGACGAGCAGTACTTC. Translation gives CASSQDYGRAWDEQYF.

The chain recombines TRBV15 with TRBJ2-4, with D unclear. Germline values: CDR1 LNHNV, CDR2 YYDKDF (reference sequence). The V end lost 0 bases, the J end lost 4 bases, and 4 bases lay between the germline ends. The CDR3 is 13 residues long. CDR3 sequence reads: CATSRDRKNIQYF. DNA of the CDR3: TGTGCCACCAGCAGAGATCGGAAAAACATTCAGTACTTC.